This TCR beta chain was documented in a study of glioma-infiltrating T cells. Using RNA template, CDR3s of TCR alpha and beta were amplified with iRepertoire arm-PCR. Input was roughly 95-450 ng of tissue mRNA or PBMC total RNA. TCRdb re-called the multiplex PCR reads with MiXCR, one entry per CDR3 protein. Seen here are more than 90,000 distinct CDR3 sequences, 35% to 45% observed once, and the top ten hold less than 45%. Findings of the study overall: Above-expected tissue-blood divergence occurred in all gliomas, most in low-grade ones. Very few CDR3 sequences were shared between tissue and blood.

The table lists this clonotype with many counts. The target antigen is unknown. Germline V gene data show CDR1 as MNHEY and CDR2 as SVGEGT. The V gene lost 11 bases and the J gene lost 3 bases, with 16 bases spanning the gap. This CDR3 has 14 residues. Sequencing was done on a sample of glioma tissue, nonneoplastic brain tissue, or PBMCs (not recorded which). The gene calls are TRBV6-2 or TRBV6-3 and TRBJ2-2; perhaps D is TRBD1 or TRBD2 (5 bases each). The TCR was taken from a human donor with low-grade glioma or glioblastoma, undergoing nonglioma brain surgery, or in good health (not recorded which). As DNA, the CDR3 is TGTGCCGTCAGCCGGGACGGTTACACCGGGGAGCTGTTTTTT. Translated: CAVSRDGYTGELFF.